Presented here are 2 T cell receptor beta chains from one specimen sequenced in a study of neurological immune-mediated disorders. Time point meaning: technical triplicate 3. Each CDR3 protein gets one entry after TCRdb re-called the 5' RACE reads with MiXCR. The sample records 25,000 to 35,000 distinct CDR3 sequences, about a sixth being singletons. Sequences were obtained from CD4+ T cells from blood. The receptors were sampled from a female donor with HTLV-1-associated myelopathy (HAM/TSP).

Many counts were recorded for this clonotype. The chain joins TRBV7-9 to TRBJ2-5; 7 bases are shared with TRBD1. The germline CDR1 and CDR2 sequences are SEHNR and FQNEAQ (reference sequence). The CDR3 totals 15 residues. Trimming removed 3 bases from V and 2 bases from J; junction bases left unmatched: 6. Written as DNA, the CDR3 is TGTGCCAGCAGCTTGGTCAGGGGGTCACAAGAGACCCAGTACTTC. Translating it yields CASSLVRGSQETQYF.

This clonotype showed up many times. As DNA, the CDR3 is TGCAGCGTTGGACAGGGGGTAGGATCTGAAGCTTTCTTT. This encodes CSVGQGVGSEAFF. The V and J genes are TRBV29-1 and TRBJ1-1, with 9 bases identical to TRBD1. V trimming: 4 bases; J trimming: 6 bases; junction bases outside the gene matches: 6. The CDR3 extends over 13 amino acids. The germline CDR1 and CDR2 sequences are SQVTM and ANQGSEA.